The sequence of this T cell receptor (beta chain) was determined in a study of T cell changes during pregnancy in multiple sclerosis. Sequenced by immunoSEQ multiplex PCR; TCRdb stores in-frame clones only, minus some. The table lists fewer than 50,000 clones, around 91% of them singletons, with roughly 0.69% in the top ten. The sequencing here drew on CD4+ T cells from peripheral blood mononuclear cells, taken in the second trimester of pregnancy. The TCR was taken from a female donor in good health, enrolled as a control in a pregnancy study.

CDR3 region: CASSVQVQETQYF. CDR3 DNA sequence: TGTGCCAGCAGTGTCCAGGTCCAAGAGACCCAGTACTTC. This sequence joins TRBV2 and TRBJ2-5; D gene unclear. Germline V gene data show CDR1 as SNHLY and CDR2 as FYNNEI. V shed 4 bases and J shed 1 base, with 7 bases lying between them. The CDR3 is made up of 13 amino acids.